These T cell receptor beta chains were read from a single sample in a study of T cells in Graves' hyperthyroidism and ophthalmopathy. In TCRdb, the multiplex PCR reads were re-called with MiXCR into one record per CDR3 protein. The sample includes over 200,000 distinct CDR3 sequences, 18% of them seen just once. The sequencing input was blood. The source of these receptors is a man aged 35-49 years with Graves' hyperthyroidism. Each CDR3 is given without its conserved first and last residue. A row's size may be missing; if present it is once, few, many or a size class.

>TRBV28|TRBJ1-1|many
ASSLPDRVDEAF
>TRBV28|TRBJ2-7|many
ASSTGAYEQY
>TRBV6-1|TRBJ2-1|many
ASRTSGVSYNEQF
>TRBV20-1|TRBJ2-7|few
SASHGYEGSYEQY
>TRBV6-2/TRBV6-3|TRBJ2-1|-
ASSRTGYNEQF
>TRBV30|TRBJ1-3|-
AWSTGVVNTIY
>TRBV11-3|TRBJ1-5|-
ASSLGHRGHDQPQH
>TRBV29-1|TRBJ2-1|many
SVPREGSYNEQF
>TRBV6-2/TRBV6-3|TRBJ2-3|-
ASGVLAYGDTQY
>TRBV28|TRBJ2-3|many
ASSFKEGWTDTQY
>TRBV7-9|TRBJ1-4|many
ASQTGTGEEKLF
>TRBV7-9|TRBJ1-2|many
ASSAGAYGYT
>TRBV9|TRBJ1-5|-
ASSNGQGGNQPQH
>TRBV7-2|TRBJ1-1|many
ASSLVRGDTEAF
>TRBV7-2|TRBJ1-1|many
ASSLWTGGRAF
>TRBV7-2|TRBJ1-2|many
ASSSAQGANYGYT
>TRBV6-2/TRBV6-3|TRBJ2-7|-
ASVGPYSREQY
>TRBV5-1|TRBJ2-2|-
ASRKPGQTNTGELF
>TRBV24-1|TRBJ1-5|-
ATSDSGQGGPQH
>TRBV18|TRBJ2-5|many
ASSRDTALSGTQY
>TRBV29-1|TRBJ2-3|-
SVERGEWTDTQY
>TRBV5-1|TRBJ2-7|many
ASSLESYEQY
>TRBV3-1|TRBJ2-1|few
VSSTGRNEQF
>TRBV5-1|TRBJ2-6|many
ASSLGPGAGANVLT
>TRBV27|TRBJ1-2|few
ASSSSPRTGFGYT
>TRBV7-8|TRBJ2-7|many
ASSLGGVGTYEQY
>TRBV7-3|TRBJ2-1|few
ASSLQQGNEQF